This T cell receptor (beta chain) originates from a study of blood T cell repertoires in COVID-19. Whole-study context: Acute-phase and convalescent COVID-19 samples originated in the United States, Italy and Spain. Sources were T cells, B-cell-depleted T cells, or PBMCs; the material itself was cDNA or gDNA.

Authors' data handling: For nucleated cells, counts were estimated from reference gene primer amplification. Assay: immunoSEQ multiplex PCR; the TCRdb copy retains only in-frame clones and omits some. The V and J calls and the clone size are those of that table, but D and trimming were determined from the DNA. The sample has 160,000 or so clones, about 81% seen once. The germline CDR1 and CDR2 sequences are SGHNT and YYREEE (reference sequence). With 4 bases clipped from V and 3 bases from J, the junction kept 4 bases outside the gene matches. This CDR3 spans 13 amino acids. Sequencing input: peripheral blood. This clonotype originated in a woman of 80 years or more with acute or convalescent COVID-19. The chain couples TRBV5-4 to TRBJ2-7; 7 nucleotides line up with TRBD1. As DNA, the CDR3 is TGTGCCAGCAGCATAGACAGGGTCTACGAGCAGTACTTC. Translating gives CASSIDRVYEQYF.